In its sample, the clone carrying this T cell receptor (beta chain) was seen a few times. TCRdb keeps only in-frame clones here, not all; method: immunoSEQ multiplex PCR. The sample carries about 980,000 clones, over 75% recorded once. The sample comes from a study of shared clonotypes between healthy human individuals. The sample taken for sequencing was memory CD4+ T cells sorted from blood. Subset indicated: CD45RA-negative fraction. The TCR originated in a man aged 18 to 30 in good health.

The CDR3 coding sequence is TGCGCCAGCAGCTTGGGTGGGGGCGCAGGCACAGATACGCAGTATTTT. As protein: CASSLGGGAGTDTQYF. The V and J genes are TRBV5-1 and TRBJ2-3; tentative D call: TRBD1 (6 bases). This CDR3 comprises 16 residues. The V end was cut by 0 bases, the J end by 1 base, with 12 bases between. Germline CDR1 is SGHRS and CDR2 is YFSETQ.